This passage covers 16 T cell receptor beta chains from one sample sequenced in a study of shared T cell receptors in the human thymus. Assay: immunoSEQ multiplex PCR; the TCRdb copy retains only in-frame clones and omits some. Here the sample spans a few hundred thousand clones, 95% being singletons. Sample: thymocytes. These receptors were obtained from a human donor.

This chain connects TRBV28 to TRBJ1-2; D is uncertain. V shed 2 bases and J shed 5 bases, with 9 bases lying between them. Germline CDR1 reads MDHEN; CDR2 reads SYDVKM. This CDR3 is built from 13 residues. CDR3 in amino acids: CASSLDETYGYTF. The CDR3 bases are TGTGCCAGCAGTTTAGACGAAACTTATGGCTACACCTTC.

This sequence joins TRBV5-1 and TRBJ2-5; TRBD2 is a possible D gene (5 bases). CDR3 length equals 17 residues. Germline values: CDR1 SGHRS, CDR2 YFSETQ. Trimming removed 0 bases at V and 3 bases at J, with 18 bases between. CDR3 sequence: CASSLDKYPTGKETQYF. The CDR3 DNA reads as TGCGCCAGCAGCTTGGATAAGTATCCGACGGGGAAAGAGACCCAGTACTTC.

The genes are TRBV4-1 and TRBJ1-2; D unclear. This CDR3 is built from 16 residues. Germline-derived CDR1 and CDR2 are MGHRA and YSYEKL. Trimming took off 0 bases at V and 0 bases at J, with 11 bases between the two ends. The CDR3 spells CASSQDCLGSNYGYTF. As DNA, the CDR3 is TGCGCCAGCAGCCAAGATTGTCTGGGGTCTAACTATGGCTACACCTTC.

For the CDR3, the DNA is TGTGCCAGCAGTTATCGGGGGGCAGGTAATCCCTACGAGCAGTACTTC. This sequence encodes CASSYRGAGNPYEQYF. This chain joins TRBV6-5 and TRBJ2-7, with D maybe TRBD2 (7 bases). Germline CDR1 reads MNHEY; CDR2 reads SVGAGI. V was shortened by 3 bases and J by 2 bases, with 17 bases between the two germline ends. This CDR3 contains 16 residues.

DNA for the CDR3: TGTGCCAGCAGCCCTGACAGGGCGAGCACAGATACGCAGTATTTT. Amino acids: CASSPDRASTDTQYF. The chain links TRBV27 to TRBJ2-3; 7 bases agree with TRBD1. The CDR3 is 15 residues long. After removal of 6 bases from V and 0 bases from J, the junction contained 6 bases not matched to a gene. The germline CDR1 and CDR2 sequences are MNHEY and SMNVEV (reference sequence).

This chain joins TRBV14 and TRBJ2-1, with D perhaps matching TRBD2 (7 bases). Germline V CDR1 and CDR2: SGHDN, FVKESK. The CDR3 totals 17 residues. V dropped 1 base and J dropped 2 bases, with 15 bases sitting between them. The CDR3 DNA reads TGTGCCAGCAGCCAAGTAGTAAGGGGGAGGGCCTACAATGAGCAGTTCTTC. The encoded protein is CASSQVVRGRAYNEQFF.

This chain joins TRBV28 and TRBJ2-4; D remains unclear. The germline V gene encodes CDR1 MDHEN and CDR2 SYDVKM. The CDR3 is 18 amino acids. V was pared by 6 bases and J by 3 bases, with 24 bases between. The CDR3 loop reads CASSSRILLWAVKNIQYF. The CDR3 bases are TGTGCCAGCAGCAGCAGGATCCTCCTCTGGGCTGTCAAAAACATTCAGTACTTC. The variable domain in full, with the rest retrieved from reference TRBV28 and TRBJ2-4, is DVKVTQSSRYLVKRTGEKVFLECVQDMDHENMFWYRQDPGLGLRLIYFSYDVKMKEKGDIPEGYSVSREKKERFSLILESASTNQTSMYLCASSSRILLWAVKNIQYFGAGTRLSVL.

The chain employs TRBV7-2 and TRBJ2-5; no clear D gene. V was cut by 0 bases and J by 1 base, with 6 bases left in between. The CDR3 consists of 14 residues. Per germline, CDR1 SGHTA and CDR2 FQGNSA. In DNA form, the CDR3 reads TGTGCCAGCAGCTTAGCAAACTCCCAAGAGACCCAGTACTTC. Residues: CASSLANSQETQYF. Combining the CDR3 with reference TRBV7-2 and TRBJ2-5 gives the whole variable domain GAGVSQSPSNKVTEKGKDVELRCDPISGHTALYWYRQSLGQGLEFLIYFQGNSAPDKSGLPSDRFSAERTGGSVSTLTIQRTQQEDSAVYLCASSLANSQETQYFGPGTRLLVL.

The chain has TRBV10-3 and TRBJ1-3; no definite D call. The CDR3 totals 13 residues. The germline V gene has CDR1 ENHRY and CDR2 SYGVKD. Trimming left V 4 bases short and J 0 bases short, with 4 bases between. The CDR3 sequence is CAISGRSGNTIYF. As DNA, the CDR3 is TGTGCCATCAGTGGCCGCTCTGGAAACACCATATATTTT.

The rearrangement uses TRBV6-1 and TRBJ2-5; D gene ambiguous. Germline V gene data show CDR1 as MNHNS and CDR2 as SASEGT. The ends were cut back, 2 bases at V and 2 bases at J, with 0 bases in the middle. This CDR3 comprises 11 residues. The DNA for the CDR3 is TGTGCCAGCAGTGAACAAGAGACCCAGTACTTC. This codes for CASSEQETQYF.

V and J are TRBV14 and TRBJ2-2; D perhaps matches TRBD1 (6 bases). There are 15 residues in the CDR3. The ends were cut back, 8 bases at V and 4 bases at J, with 17 bases in the middle. Germline V CDR1 and CDR2: SGHDN, FVKESK. CDR3 protein: CASGTGTLTTGELFF. The CDR3 bases are TGTGCCAGCGGGACCGGGACACTCACCACCGGGGAGCTGTTTTTT.

The chain recombines TRBV4-1 with TRBJ2-1; TRBD1 is a possible D gene (6 bases). V lost 0 bases and J 7 bases, leaving 25 bases between the germline ends. CDR1 MGHRA and CDR2 YSYEKL come from the germline V gene. This CDR3 is built from 19 residues. CDR3 amino acids: CASSQDVDIGGVIGNEQFF. DNA for the CDR3: TGCGCCAGCAGCCAAGATGTGGATATAGGGGGAGTAATCGGAAATGAGCAGTTCTTC.

The genes are TRBV5-1 and TRBJ1-1; D not certain. This CDR3 region has 13 residues. V shed 4 bases and J shed 3 bases, with 10 bases lying between them. Per the germline V gene, CDR1 is SGHRS and CDR2 is YFSETQ. CDR3 loop: CASSRILDTEAFF. For the CDR3, the DNA is TGCGCCAGCAGCCGGATACTCGACACTGAAGCTTTCTTT. Drawing the rest from reference TRBV5-1 and TRBJ1-1, the complete variable domain is KAGVTQTPRYLIKTRGQQVTLSCSPISGHRSVSWYQQTPGQGLQFLFEYFSETQRNKGNFPGRFSGRQFSNSRSEMNVSTLELGDSALYLCASSRILDTEAFFGQGTRLTVV.

The chain employs TRBV5-4 and TRBJ2-3, with D tentatively TRBD2 (5 bases). The germline V and J ends were trimmed by 7 bases and 1 base, with 10 bases remaining between them. The CDR3 consists of 13 residues. Per germline, CDR1 SGHNT and CDR2 YYREEE (reference sequence). As DNA, the CDR3 is TGTGCCAGCGAGGGCCCCGGCACAGATACGCAGTATTTT. Amino acid sequence: CASEGPGTDTQYF. The whole variable domain, remainder taken from reference TRBV5-4 and TRBJ2-3, is ETGVTQSPTHLIKTRGQQVTLRCSSQSGHNTVSWYQQALGQGPQFIFQYYREEENGRGNFPPRFSGLQFPNYSSELNVNALELDDSALYLCASEGPGTDTQYFGPGTRLTVL.

CDR3 sequence: CASSLTGTSGIITQYF. The CDR3 DNA follows: TGTGCCAGCAGCCTCACCGGGACTAGCGGGATAATAACGCAGTATTTT. This chain links TRBV27 with TRBJ2-3, with 13 nucleotides matching TRBD2. Germline V gene data show CDR1 as MNHEY and CDR2 as SMNVEV (reference sequence). The CDR3 contains 16 residues. V was pared by 6 bases and J by 9 bases, with 12 bases of the junction left unmatched.

The chain joins TRBV6-6 to TRBJ1-4; tentatively, D is TRBD1 (6 bases). Germline lookup yields CDR1 MNHNY and CDR2 SVGAGI (reference sequence). The length of the CDR3 is 15 residues. Trimming stripped 9 bases from V and 1 base from J, with 15 bases between. The DNA of the CDR3 is TGTGCCAGTTCCTGGAGGGGGGTAACTAATGAAAAACTGTTTTTT. The encoded protein is CASSWRGVTNEKLFF.